Following are 17 T cell receptor beta chains from one sample sequenced in a study of T cell responses to AZD1222 COVID-19 vaccine. Measured with immunoSEQ multiplex PCR; TCRdb has only the in-frame clones, and not every one. The sample contains about 110,000 clones, around 89% of which appear only once. The sequencing used peripheral blood, collected on day 0 of AZD1222 vaccination. The receptor set was obtained from an adult in good health.

The chain links TRBV3-1 (or the pseudogene TRBV3-2) to TRBJ1-6, with D possibly matching TRBD1 (6 bases). Deletions cut 4 bases from V and 9 bases from J, with 16 bases between. Germline CDR1 is LGHDT and CDR2 is YNNKEL (reference sequence). The length of the CDR3 is 15 residues. Here the CDR3 DNA reads TGTGCCAGCAGCCCACAGGGTTCGTTTACTTCACCCCTCCACTTT. It specifies CASSPQGSFTSPLHF.

The rearrangement joins TRBV23-1 to TRBJ2-1; D remains ambiguous. TRBV23-1 is assigned to the ORF class and has an uncertain function. V lost 3 bases and J lost 9, with 12 bases in between. CDR3 length: 13 amino acids. This chain's CDR3 is CASSHPFGTEQFF. The CDR3 DNA sequence: TGCGCCAGCAGTCACCCCTTCGGTACTGAGCAGTTCTTC.

The CDR3 sequence is CASSEGLAGGMIPSTDTQYF. CDR3 nucleotide sequence: TGTGCCAGCAGCGAGGGACTAGCGGGGGGGATGATCCCTAGCACAGATACGCAGTATTTT. J is TRBJ2-3 and V is TRBV5-4, with 16 positions matching TRBD2. The CDR3 has 20 amino acids. Germline V gene sequence: CDR1 SGHNT, CDR2 YYREEE (reference sequence). V shed 4 bases, J shed 0 bases, and the junction held 11 bases outside the gene matches.

The chain combines TRBV28 with TRBJ1-1, with 8 bases fitting TRBD1. V shed 8 bases, J shed 2 bases, and the junction held 7 bases outside the gene matches. The CDR3 covers 14 residues. Germline-derived CDR1 and CDR2 are MDHEN and SYDVKM. The CDR3 sequence: CASRGTGINTEAFF. The CDR3, as DNA: TGTGCCAGCCGGGGGACAGGCATTAACACTGAAGCTTTCTTT.

This rearrangement joins TRBV7-9 to TRBJ1-2; D call uncertain. The CDR3 has 15 amino acids. V shed 2 bases and J shed 2 bases, with 12 bases lying between them. In germline, CDR1 is SEHNR, CDR2 FQNEAQ (reference sequence). The CDR3 bases are TGTGCCAGCAGCTTACTGGGGTCCCTAAACTATGGCTACACCTTC. It translates to CASSLLGSLNYGYTF. Full variable domain (outside the CDR3, taken from reference TRBV7-9 and TRBJ1-2): DTGVSQNPRHKITKRGQNVTFRCDPISEHNRLYWYRQTLGQGPEFLTYFQNEAQLEKSRLLSDRFSAERPKGSFSTLEIQRTEQGDSAMYLCASSLLGSLNYGYTFGSGTRLTVV.

The V gene is TRBV7-3, the J gene TRBJ1-2; maybe TRBD1 (5 bases). The CDR3 totals 16 residues. Germline CDR1 reads SGHTA; CDR2 reads FQGTGA. V was shortened by 0 bases and J by 7 bases, with 18 bases between the two germline ends. The CDR3 nucleotides are TGTGCCAGCAGCTTAACGGCAGGGAGTCTGATAAGTGGCTACACCTTC. It codes for CASSLTAGSLISGYTF.

V usage is TRBV27 and J usage is TRBJ1-6; 7 nucleotides match TRBD1. The CDR3 runs to 20 residues. V was clipped by 0 bases and J by 0 bases; unmatched bases: 11. CDR1 is MNHEY and CDR2 is SMNVEV in the germline V gene (reference sequence). The CDR3 reads CASSLSGTATPSSYNSPLHF. CDR3 coding DNA: TGTGCCAGCAGTTTATCGGGGACAGCCACTCCGAGCTCCTATAATTCACCCCTCCACTTT.

The rearrangement joins TRBV5-1 to TRBJ2-3; no clear D gene. The CDR3 consists of 15 residues. CDR1 SGHRS and CDR2 YFSETQ come from the germline V gene. V was pared by 0 bases and J by 0 bases, with 8 bases between. Written as DNA, the CDR3 is TGCGCCAGCAGCTTGGAGGCGACTAGCACAGATACGCAGTATTTT. Its translation: CASSLEATSTDTQYF.

The chain carries TRBV15 and TRBJ1-6, with D unresolved. Per germline, CDR1 LNHNV and CDR2 YYDKDF (reference sequence). Trimming pared 0 bases from V and 7 bases from J, leaving 10 bases between. The CDR3 loop spans 15 amino acids. This CDR3 reads CATSRDPTVNSPLHF. The CDR3 DNA is TGTGCCACCAGCAGAGATCCAACGGTGAATTCACCCCTCCACTTT.

The chain carries TRBV18 and TRBJ1-1; the match to TRBD1 covers 7 bases. Germline CDR1 and CDR2: KGHSH and LQKENI. The CDR3 spans 15 residues. J was trimmed by 3 bases and V by 3 bases; bases with no gene match: 7. This CDR3 is CASSPRQGQDTEAFF. The CDR3 nucleotides read TGTGCCAGCTCACCCCGACAGGGCCAGGACACTGAAGCTTTCTTT.

This clone was detected once. The CDR3 nucleotides are TGCAGCGCAGAACAGAGGGACGAGCAGTACTTC. This encodes CSAEQRDEQYF. V and J are TRBV29-1 and TRBJ2-7, with D possibly TRBD2 on 5 matching bases. The V and J ends lost 7 bases and 5 bases respectively, with 12 bases between them. The CDR3 spans 11 residues. Germline CDR1 and CDR2: SQVTM and ANQGSEA.

This clone was found a few times. The V and J genes are TRBV15 and TRBJ2-1; perhaps D is TRBD1 or TRBD2 (5 bases each). From germline, CDR1 is LNHNV and CDR2 YYDKDF (reference sequence). The CDR3 runs 19 residues. The V end was cut by 0 bases, the J end by 5 bases, with 23 bases between. The CDR3 DNA reads TGTGCCACCAGCAGAGACTACCTCCGGGGAGAGGGACGAAACAATGAGCAGTTCTTC. Translated, it gives CATSRDYLRGEGRNNEQFF.

This clone has a single count. The chain joins TRBV15 to TRBJ1-5; D gene unclear. V lost 0 bases and J 0 bases, leaving 6 bases between the germline ends. Germline V gene data show CDR1 as LNHNV and CDR2 as YYDKDF (reference sequence). This CDR3 is 15 amino acids long. Here the CDR3 reads CATSRDRGSNQPQHF. The CDR3, as DNA: TGTGCCACCAGCAGAGATCGCGGTAGCAATCAGCCCCAGCATTTT.

V usage is TRBV19 and J usage is TRBJ1-5; D ambiguous. CDR1 is LNHDA, CDR2 SQIVND, per germline (reference sequence). This CDR3 spans 14 amino acids. V lost 7 bases, J lost 3 bases, and 13 bases lay in between. The CDR3 DNA reads TGTGCCAGTACCCCCGGCAGGCTCAATCAGCCCCAGCATTTT. This translates into CASTPGRLNQPQHF.

The gene calls are TRBV7-3 and TRBJ2-2, with 9 bases lining up with TRBD2. The CDR3 spans 13 residues. V shed 7 bases, J shed 4 bases, and the junction held 1 base outside the gene matches. Germline V lookup: CDR1 SGHTA, CDR2 FQGTGA. The CDR3 loop reads CASKAGGTGELFF. CDR3 nucleotides: TGTGCCAGCAAAGCGGGGGGCACCGGGGAGCTGTTTTTT.

This sequence joins TRBV19 and TRBJ2-3; D ambiguous. This CDR3 is 14 amino acids long. Germline CDR1 LNHDA, CDR2 SQIVND (reference sequence). V lost 3 bases and J lost 3, with 10 bases in between. The chain's CDR3 is CASSISENTDTQYF. The CDR3, as DNA: TGTGCCAGTAGTATCTCTGAGAATACAGATACGCAGTATTTT.

The chain combines TRBV3-1 (or the pseudogene TRBV3-2) with TRBJ1-1; D gene ambiguous. Trimming pared 4 bases from V and 4 bases from J, leaving 16 bases between. Germline assignment: CDR1 LGHDT and CDR2 YNNKEL (reference sequence). The CDR3 consists of 15 residues. Here the CDR3 DNA reads TGTGCCAGCAGCCCTAGTACGGCAGGACGCACTGAAGCTTTCTTT. Its protein is CASSPSTAGRTEAFF.